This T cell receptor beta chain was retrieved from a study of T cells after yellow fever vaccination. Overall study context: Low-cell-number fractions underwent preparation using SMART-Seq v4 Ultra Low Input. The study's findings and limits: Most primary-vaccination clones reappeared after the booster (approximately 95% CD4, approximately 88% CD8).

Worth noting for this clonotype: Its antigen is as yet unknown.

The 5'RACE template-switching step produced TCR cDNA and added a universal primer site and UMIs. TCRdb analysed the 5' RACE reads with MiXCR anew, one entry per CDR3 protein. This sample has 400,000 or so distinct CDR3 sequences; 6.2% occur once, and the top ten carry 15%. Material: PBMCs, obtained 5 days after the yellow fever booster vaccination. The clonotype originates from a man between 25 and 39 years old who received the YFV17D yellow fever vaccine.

The chain's CDR3 is CASSTDRAGETQYF. The DNA for the CDR3 is TGTGCCAGCAGCACAGACAGGGCGGGAGAGACCCAGTACTTC. The rearrangement links TRBV7-9 to TRBJ2-5; 7 bases agree with TRBD1. The CDR3 extends over 14 amino acids. Germline CDR1 SEHNR, CDR2 FQNEAQ (reference sequence). V gave up 5 bases and J gave up 4 bases; unmatched junction bases: 7.